Below, one T cell receptor (beta chain) is given with its context. What antigen it recognizes has not been identified. There are no base qualities to consult, and no much larger clone falls within one base. Trimming costs V 1 base and J 6 bases, and their ends lie 13 bases apart. CDR1 is given as SEHNR and CDR2 as FQNEAQ, both from the germline V gene (reference sequence). From the cysteine up to the phenylalanine, the CDR3 has a length of 15 residues. Solely the CDR3 DNA is kept, with 45 bases framed from the first base. This specimen belongs to a study of post-analysis software for immune sequencing data (dated by TCRdb to between 2015 and 2017). Describing the broader study: Disease courses on record covered relapsing-remitting, secondary progressive and progressive-relapsing multiple sclerosis, though some patients had no subtype annotation. A subset of samples was prepared in parallel using single-end sample barcoding, then pooled and co-amplified after Illumina adapter ligation. The multiple sclerosis patient repertoires were compared with some twelve previously published healthy control repertoires from donors aged about 6 to 25 years.

To demonstrate the VDJtools post-analysis software, TCR beta repertoires were profiled from the peripheral blood of about 13 young patients with multiple sclerosis. The patients with multiple sclerosis were children and adolescents between about 6 and 15 years of age. Findings and caveats that apply to the study as a whole: Compared with controls, multiple sclerosis patients had significantly lower normalized Chao1 diversity, a finding suggesting substantial peripheral T-cell clonal expansion. Four or five TRBV segments, including TRBV5-6, TRBV5-1 and TRBV20-1, were significantly more frequent in patients than controls. The control group was slightly older than the multiple sclerosis patient group. Direct clustering with F measure showed strong co-clustering of samples prepared in the same batch, prompting a batch-effect correction.

Library preparation employed PCR. TCRdb names Illumina HiSeq 2500 as the instrument used. To reduce PCR and sequencing biases, unique molecular identifiers were incorporated into the TCR beta cDNA libraries. Some 500,000 cDNA molecules were obtained per 1 to 10 million input T cells, so each molecule approximated one T cell. The patient libraries were prepared and sequenced using the same protocol as the earlier healthy control dataset. Samples belonging to the same batch were prepared together, multiplexed and sequenced on a shared HiSeq lane. As for the original processing: MIGEC handled the raw barcoded reads, throwing out single-read molecular identifier groups before consensus assembly and CDR3 extraction. VDJtools was used for post-analysis of the clonotype tables, with diversity normalized by down-sampling every dataset to the smallest sample size. Repertoire overlap clustering matched CDR3 amino acid but not nucleotide sequences to correct batch-related cross-sample contamination. The public reads were quality trimmed at Q25 with fastp and then assembled into clones with MiXCR by TCRdb, keeping productive beta chains. Rows are unified per CDR3 protein, each entry keeping the most common DNA and genes. TCRdb, not the original authors, processed these V and J calls. A total of 350,000 to 500,000 distinct CDR3 sequences appear in this sample, more than 30% of them only once. The top ten hold approximately 7.1% of the sample.

The receptor's source is a girl aged 2 to 9 with multiple sclerosis. Sequenced: blood. The sequence joins TRBV7-9 to TRBJ2-1, with TRBD2 perhaps the D gene, on 6 matching bases. The CDR3 protein: CASSLGGVGVNEQFF. The DNA reads TGTGCCAGCAGCTTAGGGGGGGTTGGTGTCAATGAGCAGTTCTTC. Beyond the CDR3, the reference TRBV7-9 and TRBJ2-1 genes provide the residues; the full variable domain reads: DTGVSQNPRHKITKRGQNVTFRCDPISEHNRLYWYRQTLGQGPEFLTYFQNEAQLEKSRLLSDRFSAERPKGSFSTLEIQRTEQGDSAMYLCASSLGGVGVNEQFFGPGTRLTVL.